These T cell receptor beta chains were read from a single sample in a study of blood T cell repertoires in COVID-19. Only in-frame clones appear in the TCRdb table, and some are missing; sequencing was by immunoSEQ multiplex PCR. Here the sample spans 100,000 to 150,000 clones, 70% to 75% being singletons. Sequencing was carried out using peripheral blood. The receptors stem from a man older than 75 with COVID-19, enrolled during active disease. Both conserved end residues are trimmed from each CDR3. Fields, in order: V gene, J gene, CDR3 protein.

TRBV5-1,TRBJ2-7,ASSLATLAYEQY
TRBV4-2,TRBJ2-5,ASSQSSGPARGETQY
TRBV7-6,TRBJ2-5,ASSLGGGGLETQY
TRBV7-3,TRBJ2-1,ASSPGLASYNEQF
TRBV2,TRBJ2-7,ASSPTTSGRVGEQY
TRBV5-8,TRBJ2-7,ASSPDRNSYEQY
TRBV7-3,TRBJ1-2,ASSLDRNNYGYT
TRBV9,TRBJ1-6,ASSVDRNPMGNSPLH
TRBV9,TRBJ1-2,ASSVEGDGQGGKGYT
TRBV21-1,TRBJ1-5,AILRDRPRAQH
TRBV7-6,TRBJ1-5,ASSTGTGDQPQH
TRBV11-2,TRBJ2-5,ASSLDGQGQETQY
TRBV20-1,TRBJ1-1,SARIRGEAF
TRBV4-1,TRBJ2-7,ASSQQEVSYEQY
TRBV5-1,TRBJ1-6,ASSETGGQNSPLH
TRBV28,TRBJ1-2,ASREGPNNYGYT
TRBV18,TRBJ2-7,ASSPPDITYEQY
TRBV5-1,TRBJ1-5,ASSPQGAPNQPQH
TRBV10-3,TRBJ1-1,AISESGNGAEAF
TRBV28,TRBJ2-6,AAIQDLSGANVLT
TRBV5-8,TRBJ2-3,ASSLGTSGGTDTQY
TRBV6-2/TRBV6-3,TRBJ2-7,ASSTPGLNYEQY
TRBV5-1,TRBJ1-2,ASSPSGLQGVYGYT
TRBV3-1/TRBV3-2,TRBJ2-5,ASRDIAGGGETQY
TRBV11-2,TRBJ2-7,ASSFEGVEQY
TRBV9,TRBJ2-1,ASTEGLAAYEQF
TRBV28,TRBJ1-5,ASSPLVAVSNQPQH
TRBV19,TRBJ1-5,ASGGYQPQH
TRBV9,TRBJ1-1,ASSRTVRVGTEAF
TRBV5-1,TRBJ1-1,ASSSGGPNTEAF
TRBV7-9,TRBJ2-5,ASSWASGFKETQY
TRBV29-1,TRBJ2-7,SVAGRAGEDYEQY
TRBV2,TRBJ1-1,ASSLDRNTEAF
TRBV10-3,TRBJ2-2,AISESTSLSNTGELF
TRBV7-3,TRBJ2-3,ASGTGQGGSTDTQY
TRBV29-1,TRBJ2-1,SVARVAYNEQF
TRBV5-1,TRBJ2-1,ASSLPGTSGSNEQF
TRBV3-1/TRBV3-2,TRBJ2-3,ASSLTTSSTAGTQY
TRBV4-2,TRBJ2-1,ASSQHVQASGEQF
TRBV11-2,TRBJ1-2,ASSPHVGGYGYT
TRBV14,TRBJ2-5,ASSQDRVPQY
TRBV4-2,TRBJ2-4,ASSRLPPLIPTLLAKNIQY
TRBV29-1,TRBJ1-1,SVEVWANTEAF
TRBV20-1,TRBJ2-3,SASARGLASTDTQY
TRBV7-9,TRBJ2-1,ASSLRQGVGNEQF
TRBV5-1,TRBJ1-2,ASSVSPGTGEGYT
TRBV2,TRBJ2-7,ASSAGEQY
TRBV5-1,TRBJ1-6,ASSATGGVNSPLH
TRBV7-2,TRBJ2-1,ASSFVGAGENNEQF
TRBV7-9,TRBJ2-2,ASSLVGSTGELF
TRBV5-6,TRBJ2-2,ASSLVARPLMNTGELF
TRBV3-1/TRBV3-2,TRBJ2-5,ASSQGQGLGETQY
TRBV2,TRBJ2-1,ASRSYNEQF
TRBV11-2,TRBJ2-7,ASSLNLEQY
TRBV7-8,TRBJ1-1,ASSPLVDTEAF
TRBV19,TRBJ2-5,ASKSRVQETQY